The 16 T cell receptor beta chains below were found in one sample sequenced in a study of blood T cell repertoires in COVID-19. Libraries were prepared by immunoSEQ multiplex PCR; TCRdb keeps only in-frame clonotypes and omits some of them. The table lists some 370,000 clones, about 90% of them singletons. Input material: peripheral blood. These receptors came from a woman aged 30 to 39 with COVID-19, enrolled during active disease.

This rearrangement joins TRBV28 to TRBJ2-1; TRBD2 agrees at 13 bases. The J segment lost 0 bases and the V segment lost 6 bases, leaving 8 bases of the junction unmatched. The CDR3 totals 18 residues. Per the germline V gene, CDR1 is MDHEN and CDR2 is SYDVKM. The CDR3 region is CASRDGLAGAHSYNEQFF. As DNA, the CDR3 is TGTGCCAGCAGAGACGGACTAGCGGGAGCCCACTCCTACAATGAGCAGTTCTTC.

The chain uses TRBV5-6 and TRBJ2-7; the D gene is possibly TRBD2 (5 bases). Trimming shortened V by 0 bases and J by 4 bases, and 14 bases separated the two germline ends. The CDR3 has 15 residues. Germline-derived CDR1 and CDR2 are SGHDT and YYEEEE. CDR3 nucleotides: TGTGCCAGCAGCTTGGCGTGGGAGAGCATTTACGAGCAGTACTTC. It specifies CASSLAWESIYEQYF.

The V and J genes are TRBV9 and TRBJ1-1, with 8 bases that match TRBD1. Germline V gene lookup returns CDR1 SGDLS and CDR2 YYNGEE. This CDR3 is 14 amino acids long. The ends lost 1 base at V and 4 bases at J; junction bases unmatched: 3. The CDR3 sequence is CASSVQGAGTEAFF. The DNA for the CDR3 is TGTGCCAGCAGCGTACAGGGGGCAGGCACTGAAGCTTTCTTT.

The chain combines TRBV28 with TRBJ2-7; 9 nucleotides agree with TRBD1. The J segment lost 6 bases and the V segment lost 7 bases, leaving 10 bases of the junction unmatched. Looked up from germline, CDR1 is MDHEN and CDR2 is SYDVKM. This CDR3 is 14 amino acids long. This chain's CDR3 is CASMRTGVLGEQYF. The CDR3, as DNA: TGTGCCAGCATGAGGACAGGGGTTCTAGGCGAGCAGTACTTC. Filled out from reference TRBV28 and TRBJ2-7, the complete variable domain reads DVKVTQSSRYLVKRTGEKVFLECVQDMDHENMFWYRQDPGLGLRLIYFSYDVKMKEKGDIPEGYSVSREKKERFSLILESASTNQTSMYLCASMRTGVLGEQYFGPGTRLTVT.

V is TRBV24-1 and J is TRBJ2-3; D is ambiguous. Germline V CDR1 and CDR2: KGHDR, SFDVKD. The V end lost 8 bases, the J end lost 5 bases, and 13 bases lay between the germline ends. The CDR3 is 13 residues long. As DNA, the CDR3 is TGTGCCACCACCCCCCAGTCGGGAGATACGCAGTATTTT. Translated, it gives CATTPQSGDTQYF.

This chain links TRBV4-1 with TRBJ1-1; D gene uncertain. The CDR3 covers 14 residues. V dropped 5 bases and J dropped 1 base, with 11 bases sitting between them. CDR1 and CDR2 (germline): MGHRA, YSYEKL. CDR3 in DNA: TGCGCCAGCAGCTCGCGACTGGGGAACACTGAAGCTTTCTTT. Its translation is CASSSRLGNTEAFF.

CDR3 sequence: CAISEWAGGTNEQFF. The CDR3 DNA is TGTGCCATCAGTGAGTGGGCGGGAGGGACGAATGAGCAGTTCTTC. This chain connects TRBV10-3 to TRBJ2-1, with 9 bases that match TRBD2. This CDR3 spans 15 amino acids. V lost 1 base and J lost 7; bases outside the gene matches: 5. From germline, CDR1 is ENHRY and CDR2 SYGVKD.

The rearrangement uses TRBV28 and TRBJ1-4, with D possibly TRBD1 on 6 matching bases. Trimming took off 8 bases at V and 10 bases at J, with 17 bases between the two ends. Germline V CDR1 and CDR2: MDHEN, SYDVKM. This CDR3 contains 13 residues. Written as DNA, the CDR3 is TGTGCCAGCCGCACAGGGTCGGTCGGAAAACTGTTTTTT. It codes for CASRTGSVGKLFF. Variable domain in full (rest from reference TRBV28 and TRBJ1-4): DVKVTQSSRYLVKRTGEKVFLECVQDMDHENMFWYRQDPGLGLRLIYFSYDVKMKEKGDIPEGYSVSREKKERFSLILESASTNQTSMYLCASRTGSVGKLFFGSGTQLSVL.

This chain connects TRBV2 to TRBJ2-1, with a weak D call TRBD2 (6 bases). In germline, CDR1 is SNHLY, CDR2 FYNNEI. The CDR3 is made up of 12 amino acids. V dropped 3 bases and J dropped 9 bases, with 9 bases sitting between them. CDR3 nucleotide sequence: TGTGCCAGCAGTGAGGACTACGGTGAGCAGTTCTTC. As protein: CASSEDYGEQFF.

J is TRBJ2-1 and V is TRBV28, with TRBD2 matching over 12 bases. The junction had 9 bases not matched to a gene; V was cut back by 6 bases and J by 0 bases. Germline V gene data show CDR1 as MDHEN and CDR2 as SYDVKM. The CDR3 runs 18 residues. CDR3 loop: CASSPLLAGGRSYNEQFF. The DNA for the CDR3 is TGTGCCAGCAGCCCCCTACTAGCGGGAGGCCGCTCCTACAATGAGCAGTTCTTC.

DNA of the CDR3: TGTGCCAGCAGCCCTTCCGGGACAGGTTCCTACGAGCAGTACTTC. It encodes CASSPSGTGSYEQYF. V is TRBV11-2 and J is TRBJ2-7; 8 bases are shared with TRBD1. CDR1 is SGHAT and CDR2 is FQNNGV in the germline V gene. The CDR3 runs 15 residues. V was pared by 5 bases and J by 1 base, with 7 bases of the junction left unmatched.

CDR3: CASSGAGGTGANVLTF. For the CDR3, the DNA is TGTGCCAGCAGTGGAGCAGGGGGCACTGGGGCCAACGTCCTGACTTTC. This chain links TRBV2 with TRBJ2-6; 8 bases align to TRBD1. Unmatched junction bases numbered 4, after V lost 4 bases and J lost 2 bases. The CDR3 has 16 amino acids. The V gene's germline CDR1 is SNHLY and CDR2 FYNNEI.

This clone was seen a handful of times. V and J are TRBV6-5 and TRBJ2-2, with 12 nucleotides matching TRBD2. Losses at the gene ends were 7 bases for V and 6 bases for J; bases not matched to a gene: 6. This CDR3 is 15 amino acids long. Germline V lookup: CDR1 MNHEY, CDR2 SVGAGI. The CDR3 spells CASTRLAGEPGELFF. CDR3 nucleotide sequence: TGTGCCAGCACTAGACTAGCGGGAGAACCCGGGGAGCTGTTTTTT.

DNA for the CDR3: TGTGCCAGCAGTTACTCGATCAGGTACGAGCAGTACTTC. This encodes CASSYSIRYEQYF. The V and J genes are TRBV6-2 or TRBV6-3 and TRBJ2-7; D uncertain. The CDR3 has 13 amino acids. The germline gives CDR1 MNHEY, CDR2 SVGEGT. The germline V and J ends were trimmed by 0 bases and 4 bases, with 7 bases remaining between them.

The chain joins TRBV7-2 to TRBJ2-7; D gene unclear. The CDR3 length is 14 residues. Deletions cut 3 bases from V and 4 bases from J, with 13 bases between. Germline CDR1 reads SGHTA; CDR2 reads FQGNSA. CDR3 sequence reads: CASSLATPGYEQYF. Written as DNA, the CDR3 is TGTGCCAGCAGCTTGGCTACTCCAGGATACGAGCAGTACTTC.

The chain carries TRBV6-5 and TRBJ2-3, with a tentative D call TRBD2 (5 bases). CDR3 length: 12 amino acids. CDR1 is MNHEY and CDR2 is SVGAGI in the germline V gene. V lost 5 bases to trimming and J lost 6 bases, with 9 bases between them. The CDR3 region is CASSRTRDTQYF. The DNA of the CDR3 is TGTGCCAGCAGTCGTACTAGGGATACGCAGTATTTT.